These 16 T cell receptor beta chains were all obtained from the same sample, sequenced in a study of shared clonotypes between healthy human individuals. Method: immunoSEQ multiplex PCR; TCRdb's copy keeps in-frame clones and lacks some. The table has roughly 2.5 million clones, around 94% seen once. Sequenced material: naive CD4+ T cells sorted from blood. Subset indicated: CD45RA+ positively selected. These receptors all stem from a man between 18 and 29 years old in good health.

The CDR3 loop reads CASSLGRAGRALTDTQYF. In DNA form, the CDR3 reads TGTGCCAGCAGCTTGGGCAGGGCCGGGAGGGCCTTGACAGATACGCAGTATTTT. The chain uses TRBV5-6 and TRBJ2-3, with 8 bases lining up with TRBD2. Trimming cost V 0 bases and J 3 bases; bases outside gene matches: 12. Per germline, CDR1 SGHDT and CDR2 YYEEEE. CDR3 length: 18 residues.

The V gene is TRBV6-5, the J gene TRBJ2-1; D remains unclear. Germline loops: CDR1 MNHEY, CDR2 SVGAGI. The V and J ends lost 6 bases and 8 bases respectively, with 14 bases between them. The CDR3 is made up of 13 amino acids. In DNA, the CDR3 is TGTGCCAGCAGCTTACGGACGGACCATGAGCAGTTCTTC. Its translation is CASSLRTDHEQFF.

This clone came up once. The chain is built from TRBV6-6 and TRBJ2-7; no clear D. Germline V lookup: CDR1 MNHNY, CDR2 SVGAGI (reference sequence). Trimming took 11 bases from V and 7 from J, leaving 18 bases between them. The CDR3 is 12 amino acids. The CDR3 DNA is TGTGCCGCCTCCCTTCTTGGCGGAGAGCAGTACTTC. It translates to CAASLLGGEQYF.

The V and J genes are TRBV2 and TRBJ2-5; D could derive from TRBD1 or TRBD2 (7 bases each). Germline V CDR1 and CDR2: SNHLY, FYNNEI. The CDR3 runs 15 residues. V gave up 2 bases and J gave up 3 bases, with 13 bases separating them. CDR3 DNA sequence: TGTGCCAGCAGTGAAAGCGGGACAGATAAAGAGACCCAGTACTTC. The encoded protein is CASSESGTDKETQYF.

The chain recombines TRBV2 with TRBJ2-5; 7 nucleotides agree with TRBD2. Germline-derived CDR1 and CDR2 are SNHLY and FYNNEI. With V trimmed by 6 bases and J by 3 bases, 13 bases remained unmatched. The CDR3 contains 16 residues. The CDR3 region is CASRGLGGSLEETQYF. In nucleotides, the CDR3 is TGTGCCAGCAGGGGACTGGGAGGGAGCCTCGAAGAGACCCAGTACTTC.

A note on this clone: Within the sample, other DNA sequences also encode this same CDR3. CDR3 in DNA: TGCGCCAGCAGCCCAGGGGGCTCCTACAATGAGCAGTTCTTC. Amino acid sequence: CASSPGGSYNEQFF. The chain uses TRBV5-1 and TRBJ2-1; 7 bases are a match to TRBD1. Germline values: CDR1 SGHRS, CDR2 YFSETQ. The trim removed 4 bases at V and 0 bases at J, leaving 1 base unmatched. There are 14 residues in the CDR3.

V gene TRBV4-1 combines with J gene TRBJ1-5; unclear D gene. The CDR3 length is 17 residues. Trimming cost V 5 bases and J 7 bases, with 24 bases left between them. Germline loops: CDR1 MGHRA, CDR2 YSYEKL. Here the CDR3 DNA reads TGCGCCAGCAGCACGATGGTCCTGAGCGGAGGTCAACAGCCCCAGCATTTT. Translation gives CASSTMVLSGGQQPQHF.

This sequence joins TRBV11-2 and TRBJ2-5; TRBD2 is a possible D gene (5 bases). Trimming removed 3 bases from V and 1 base from J, with 18 bases in between. Germline lookup yields CDR1 SGHAT and CDR2 FQNNGV. This CDR3 contains 17 residues. In DNA form, the CDR3 reads TGTGCCAGCAGCTTGCTCCTCGGGAAAGGGCCCCAAGAGACCCAGTACTTC. This codes for CASSLLLGKGPQETQYF.

The genes are TRBV6-4 and TRBJ2-1; TRBD2 matches at 10 bases. V trimming: 6 bases; J trimming: 5 bases; junction bases outside the gene matches: 7. This CDR3 is built from 15 residues. Germline CDR1 and CDR2: MRHNA and SNTAGT. The DNA for the CDR3 is TGTGCCAGCAGCCTAGCGGGAGTACCTCACAATGAGCAGTTCTTC. This sequence encodes CASSLAGVPHNEQFF.

About this clone itself: The junction and the germline gene differ at one end; a read error may be behind it. This chain links TRBV7-7 with TRBJ2-3; D is tentatively TRBD1 or TRBD2 (5 bases each). CDR1 and CDR2 from the germline V gene are SSHAT and FNYEAQ (reference sequence). The CDR3 runs 15 residues. CDR3 sequence reads: CASSPGPNEGSVQYF. The CDR3, as DNA: TGTGCTAGCAGCCCCGGCCCGAACGAGGGGAGTGTGCAGTATTTT.

The J gene is TRBJ2-1, the V gene TRBV11-3; 15 nucleotides agree with TRBD2. V was clipped by 5 bases and J by 8 bases; unmatched bases: 7. The CDR3 contains 16 residues. Germline CDR1 is SGHNT and CDR2 is YENEEA. CDR3 nucleotides: TGTGCCAGCAGCCCCCGGACTAGCGGGAGGGCGGATGAGCAGTTCTTC. This translates into CASSPRTSGRADEQFF.

This clone was seen just once. The chain carries TRBV13 and TRBJ2-3; 7 nucleotides line up with TRBD1. CDR1 and CDR2 (germline): PRHDT, FYEKMQ (reference sequence). With V trimmed by 3 bases and J by 4 bases, 1 base remained unmatched. This CDR3 is built from 13 residues. The DNA for the CDR3 is TGTGCCAGCAGCTTCCAGGGGGCAGATACGCAGTATTTT. Its translation: CASSFQGADTQYF.

V gene TRBV7-2 combines with J gene TRBJ2-2, with TRBD2 matching 15 bases. CDR3 size: 17 residues. The germline V gene encodes CDR1 SGHTA and CDR2 FQGNSA. V shed 4 bases, J shed 7 bases, and the junction held 7 bases outside the gene matches. The CDR3 coding sequence is TGTGCCAGCAGCTGGCGGACTAGCGGGAGGGCCGGCGGGGAGCTGTTTTTT. It translates to CASSWRTSGRAGGELFF. The full variable domain, rest sourced from reference TRBV7-2 and TRBJ2-2, is GAGVSQSPSNKVTEKGKDVELRCDPISGHTALYWYRQSLGQGLEFLIYFQGNSAPDKSGLPSDRFSAERTGGSVSTLTIQRTQQEDSAVYLCASSWRTSGRAGGELFFGEGSRLTVL.

The V and J genes are TRBV28 and TRBJ1-6; D remains unclear. V was cut by 3 bases and J by 7 bases, with 10 bases left in between. The CDR3 totals 14 residues. Germline assignment: CDR1 MDHEN and CDR2 SYDVKM. The CDR3 DNA sequence: TGTGCCAGCAGTTTTGGGCAGGAAAATTCACCCCTCCACTTT. Translating gives CASSFGQENSPLHF.

The gene calls are TRBV28 and TRBJ1-1; 10 nucleotides match TRBD1. With 5 bases clipped from V and 6 bases from J, the junction kept 15 bases outside the gene matches. Germline assignment: CDR1 MDHEN and CDR2 SYDVKM. CDR3 length equals 17 residues. CDR3 region: CASSLPGPDRGAPEAFF. In DNA, the CDR3 is TGTGCCAGCAGTCTCCCCGGCCCGGACAGGGGGGCCCCTGAAGCTTTCTTT.

J is TRBJ1-1 and V is TRBV19; TRBD1 is a possible D gene (5 bases). Germline-derived CDR1 and CDR2 are LNHDA and SQIVND (reference sequence). Trimming cost V 6 bases and J 4 bases, with 15 bases left between them. CDR3 length: 14 amino acids. The CDR3, as DNA: TGTGCCAGTAGGGGGGTGGTCGGCCGCACTGAAGCTTTCTTT. Translating it yields CASRGVVGRTEAFF.